Described below is a single T cell receptor (beta chain) sequence and its context. This specimen belongs to a study of blood T cell repertoires in COVID-19. Study at large: Samples came from the United States, Italy and Spain, spanning acute and convalescent COVID-19. PBMCs, B-cell-depleted T cells, or T cells provided the cDNA or gDNA that made up the material.

As processed by the authors: How many nucleated cells were present was estimated from reference gene primer amplification. Using immunoSEQ multiplex PCR, the repertoire was profiled, and TCRdb retains in-frame clones only, with some absent. V, J and clone size are taken as reported in that table, and D and trimming were inferred from the DNA itself. In the table there are about 120,000 clones, 70% to 90% of which are singletons. The CDR3 sequence is 13 residues long. Germline assignment: CDR1 SGHAT and CDR2 FQNNGV. V was pared by 0 bases and J by 5 bases, with 5 bases between. The V and J genes are TRBV11-2 and TRBJ1-5; D uncertain. The sequenced sample consisted of peripheral blood. The receptor was derived from a man between 65 and 79 years old who had recovered from COVID-19. CDR3 region: CASSLDLYQPQHF. The CDR3 nucleotides read TGTGCCAGCAGCTTAGATCTTTATCAGCCCCAGCATTTT.